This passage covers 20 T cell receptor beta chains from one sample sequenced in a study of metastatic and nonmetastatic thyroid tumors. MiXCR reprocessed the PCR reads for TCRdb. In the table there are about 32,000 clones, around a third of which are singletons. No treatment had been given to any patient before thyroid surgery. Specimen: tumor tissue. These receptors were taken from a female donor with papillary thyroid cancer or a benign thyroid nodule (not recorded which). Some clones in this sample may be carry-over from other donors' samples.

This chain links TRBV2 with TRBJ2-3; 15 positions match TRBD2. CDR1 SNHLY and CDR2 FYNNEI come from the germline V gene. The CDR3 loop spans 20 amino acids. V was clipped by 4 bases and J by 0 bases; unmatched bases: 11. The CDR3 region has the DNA TGTGCCAGCAGTGCCCGGACTAGCGGGAGGGAGGCCTCTAGCACAGATACGCAGTATTTT. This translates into CASSARTSGREASSTDTQYF.

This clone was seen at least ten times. CDR3 in amino acids: CSGYETDTQYF. In DNA, the CDR3 is TGCAGTGGTTATGAAACAGATACGCAGTATTTT. The chain uses TRBV20-1 and TRBJ2-3; D is uncertain. Deletions cut 7 bases from V and 3 bases from J, with 8 bases between. CDR3 length equals 11 residues. The germline V gene encodes CDR1 DFQATT and CDR2 SNEGSKA (reference sequence).

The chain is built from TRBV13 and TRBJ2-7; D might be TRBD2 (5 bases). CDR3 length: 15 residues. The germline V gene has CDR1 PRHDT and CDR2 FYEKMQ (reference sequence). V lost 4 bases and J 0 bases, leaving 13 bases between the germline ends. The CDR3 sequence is CASSSGGLDSYEQYF. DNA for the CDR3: TGTGCCAGCAGCTCTGGCGGGCTTGACTCCTACGAGCAGTACTTC.

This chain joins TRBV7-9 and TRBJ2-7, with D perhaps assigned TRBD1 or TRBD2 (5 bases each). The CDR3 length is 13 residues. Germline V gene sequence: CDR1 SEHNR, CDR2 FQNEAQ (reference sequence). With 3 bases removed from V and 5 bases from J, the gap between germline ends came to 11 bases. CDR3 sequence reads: CASSLGWGNEQYF. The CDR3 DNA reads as TGTGCCAGCAGCTTGGGGTGGGGGAACGAGCAGTACTTC.

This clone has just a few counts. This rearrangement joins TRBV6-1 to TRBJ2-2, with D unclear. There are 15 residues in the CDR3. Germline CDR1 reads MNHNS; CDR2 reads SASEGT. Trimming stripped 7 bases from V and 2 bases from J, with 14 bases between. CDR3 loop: CASIPRGSNTGELFF. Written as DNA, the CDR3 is TGTGCCAGCATTCCTAGAGGCAGCAACACCGGGGAGCTGTTTTTT.

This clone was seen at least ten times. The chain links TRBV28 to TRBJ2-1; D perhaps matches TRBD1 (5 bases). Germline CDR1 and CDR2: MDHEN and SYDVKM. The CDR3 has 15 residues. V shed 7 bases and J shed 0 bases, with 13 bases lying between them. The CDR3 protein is CASKSAGYSYNEQFF. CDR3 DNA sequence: TGTGCCAGCAAGTCGGCAGGGTACTCCTACAATGAGCAGTTCTTC.

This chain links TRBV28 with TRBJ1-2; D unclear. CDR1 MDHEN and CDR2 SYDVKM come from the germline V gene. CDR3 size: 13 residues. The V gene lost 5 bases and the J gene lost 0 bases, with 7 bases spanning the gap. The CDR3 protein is CASSLMTNYGYTF. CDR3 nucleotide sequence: TGTGCCAGCAGTCTCATGACTAACTATGGCTACACCTTC.

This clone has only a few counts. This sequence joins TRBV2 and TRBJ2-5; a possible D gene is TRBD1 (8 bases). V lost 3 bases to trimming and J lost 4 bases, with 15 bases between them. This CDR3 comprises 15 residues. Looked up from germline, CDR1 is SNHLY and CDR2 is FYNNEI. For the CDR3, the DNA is TGTGCCAGCAGTGATGGACAGGGAGGGGGAGAGACCCAGTACTTC. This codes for CASSDGQGGGETQYF.

DNA of the CDR3: TGTGCCAGCCTCCTGCGGCGGGGAGGGGATCAGCCCCAGCATTTT. Its protein product is CASLLRRGGDQPQHF. The rearrangement joins TRBV2 to TRBJ1-5; maybe TRBD1 (5 bases). The germline CDR1 and CDR2 sequences are SNHLY and FYNNEI. The CDR3 length is 15 residues. V was clipped by 8 bases and J by 5 bases, with 19 bases between them.

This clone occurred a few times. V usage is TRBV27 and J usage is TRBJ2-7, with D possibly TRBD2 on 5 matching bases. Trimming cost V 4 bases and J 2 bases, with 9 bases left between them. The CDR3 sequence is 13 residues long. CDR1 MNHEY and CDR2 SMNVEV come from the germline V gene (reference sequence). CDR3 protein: CASSSGNAYEQYF. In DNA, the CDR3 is TGTGCCAGCAGTTCGGGGAACGCCTACGAGCAGTACTTC.

CDR3 loop: CASSFPGRGYEQYF. The CDR3, as DNA: TGTGCCAGCAGCTTTCCCGGCAGGGGTTACGAGCAGTACTTC. The V gene is TRBV7-2, the J gene TRBJ2-7; TRBD1 is a possible D gene (6 bases). The CDR3 sequence is 14 residues long. CDR1 and CDR2 (germline): SGHTA, FQGNSA. The V end was cut by 3 bases, the J end by 4 bases, with 13 bases between.

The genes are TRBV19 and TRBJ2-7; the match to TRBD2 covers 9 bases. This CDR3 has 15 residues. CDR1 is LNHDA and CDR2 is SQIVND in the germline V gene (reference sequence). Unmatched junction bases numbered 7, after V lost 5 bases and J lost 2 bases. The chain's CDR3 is CASSDIGGRAYEQYF. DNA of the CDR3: TGTGCCAGTAGTGACATCGGCGGGAGGGCCTACGAGCAGTACTTC.

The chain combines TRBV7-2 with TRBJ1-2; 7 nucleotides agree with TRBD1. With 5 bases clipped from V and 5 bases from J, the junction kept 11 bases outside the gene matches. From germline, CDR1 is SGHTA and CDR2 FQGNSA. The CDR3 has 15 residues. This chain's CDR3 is CASSPQTGYGYGYTF. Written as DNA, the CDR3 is TGTGCCAGCAGCCCGCAGACAGGGTATGGGTATGGCTACACCTTC.

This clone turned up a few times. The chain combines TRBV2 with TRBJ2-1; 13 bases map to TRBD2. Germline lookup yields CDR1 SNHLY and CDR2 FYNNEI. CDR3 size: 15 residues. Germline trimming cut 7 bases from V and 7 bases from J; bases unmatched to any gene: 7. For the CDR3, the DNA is TGTGCCAGCACCCGGACTAGCGGGAGTGGTAATGAGCAGTTCTTC. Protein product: CASTRTSGSGNEQFF.

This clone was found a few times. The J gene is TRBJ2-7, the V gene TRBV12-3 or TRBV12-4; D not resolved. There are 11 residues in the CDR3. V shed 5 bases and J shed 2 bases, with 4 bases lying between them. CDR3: CASSRAYEQYF. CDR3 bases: TGTGCCAGCAGTCGGGCCTACGAGCAGTACTTC.

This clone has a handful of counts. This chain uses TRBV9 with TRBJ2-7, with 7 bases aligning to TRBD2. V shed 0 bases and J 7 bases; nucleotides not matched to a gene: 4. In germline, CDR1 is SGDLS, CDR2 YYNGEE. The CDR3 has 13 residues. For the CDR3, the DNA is TGTGCCAGCAGCGTAGTTGGAGCGGGAGAGCAGTACTTC. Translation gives CASSVVGAGEQYF.

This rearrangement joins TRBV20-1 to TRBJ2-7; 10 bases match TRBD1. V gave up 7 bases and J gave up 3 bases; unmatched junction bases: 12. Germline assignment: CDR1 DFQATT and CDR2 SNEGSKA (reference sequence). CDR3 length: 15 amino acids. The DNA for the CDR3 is TGCAGTGTTCCTCCGTTTCGGACAGGGGGCTACGAGCAGTACTTC. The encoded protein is CSVPPFRTGGYEQYF.

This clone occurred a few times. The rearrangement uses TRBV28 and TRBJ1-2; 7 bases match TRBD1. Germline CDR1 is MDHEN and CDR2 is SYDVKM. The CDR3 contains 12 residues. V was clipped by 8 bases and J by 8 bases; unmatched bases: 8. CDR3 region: CASRDSLEGYTF. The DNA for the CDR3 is TGTGCCAGCCGGGACAGCTTGGAGGGCTACACCTTC.

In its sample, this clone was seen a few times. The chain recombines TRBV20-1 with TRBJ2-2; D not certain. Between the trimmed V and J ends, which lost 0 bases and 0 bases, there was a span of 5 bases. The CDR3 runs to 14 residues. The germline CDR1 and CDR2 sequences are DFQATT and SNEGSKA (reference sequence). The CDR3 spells CSARDPPNTGELFF. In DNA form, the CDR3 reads TGCAGTGCTAGAGATCCGCCGAACACCGGGGAGCTGTTTTTT.

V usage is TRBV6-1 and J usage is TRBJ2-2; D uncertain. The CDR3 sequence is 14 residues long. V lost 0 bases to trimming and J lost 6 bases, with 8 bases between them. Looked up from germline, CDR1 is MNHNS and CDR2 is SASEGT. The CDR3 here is CASSEARAAGELFF. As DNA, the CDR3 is TGTGCCAGCAGTGAAGCAAGGGCTGCCGGGGAGCTGTTTTTT.